A selection of T cell receptor beta chains follows, all from one sample in a study of blood T cells in healthy people across ages. TCRdb re-derived calls from the 5' RACE reads in MiXCR, one entry per CDR3 protein. Of roughly 1.5 million distinct CDR3 sequences detected, roughly 43% appear once; the ten largest clones hold less than 5%. The sequenced sample consisted of blood. All receptors derive from a woman younger than 35 in good health. Both conserved end residues are part of each CDR3. Each record gives: J gene, V gene, D gene, clone size, CDR3 DNA, CDR3 protein. The D gene is left open where the match is weak. Clone sizes are given selectively: once, few, many, or a class where the clone is expanded.

j_gene: TRBJ1-3
v_gene: TRBV4-3
d_gene: -
abundance: -
CDR3nt: TGCGCCAGCAGCCAAGAGCCCTACAGGGTGCCTGGAAACACCATATATTTT
CDR3aa: CASSQEPYRVPGNTIYF

j_gene: TRBJ1-2
v_gene: TRBV28
d_gene: TRBD1
abundance: few
CDR3nt: TGTGCCAGCAGAACCCAGGGGGTAGACTATGGCTACACCTTC
CDR3aa: CASRTQGVDYGYTF

j_gene: TRBJ1-1
v_gene: TRBV7-9
d_gene: -
abundance: -
CDR3nt: TGTGCCACCCCAGTGGGGAGTGGGACTGAAGCTTTCTTT
CDR3aa: CATPVGSGTEAFF

j_gene: TRBJ2-3
v_gene: TRBV7-2
d_gene: TRBD2
abundance: -
CDR3nt: TGTGCCAGCAGCTTAGCCTTAGCGGGGGGGCCAGATACGCAGTATTTT
CDR3aa: CASSLALAGGPDTQYF

j_gene: TRBJ1-1
v_gene: TRBV4-1
d_gene: -
abundance: few
CDR3nt: TGCGCCAGCAGGCCTTTCACTTTACAGGCCACCTTCAGGGACACTGAAGCTTTCTTT
CDR3aa: CASRPFTLQATFRDTEAFF

j_gene: TRBJ2-5
v_gene: TRBV12-3/TRBV12-4
d_gene: -
abundance: few
CDR3nt: TGTGCCAGCAGTTTACTAGCGACCTACAATGAGCAGTACTTC
CDR3aa: CASSLLATYNEQYF

j_gene: TRBJ2-7
v_gene: TRBV10-3
d_gene: -
abundance: few
CDR3nt: TGTGCCATCACTTACGACAGTTACTACGAGCAGTACTTC
CDR3aa: CAITYDSYYEQYF

j_gene: TRBJ1-1
v_gene: TRBV28
d_gene: -
abundance: -
CDR3nt: TGTGCCAGCACCTTGGGGTATTTCGTTACTGAAGCTTTCTTT
CDR3aa: CASTLGYFVTEAFF

j_gene: TRBJ2-3
v_gene: TRBV7-2
d_gene: -
abundance: -
CDR3nt: TGTGCCAGCAGCTTAAGGGAGAGGGCGAGCACGCAGTATTTT
CDR3aa: CASSLRERASTQYF

j_gene: TRBJ1-5
v_gene: TRBV20-1
d_gene: -
abundance: -
CDR3nt: TGCAGTGCTAGAGACCCTTGGGGGAATAGCAATCAGCCCCAGCATTTT
CDR3aa: CSARDPWGNSNQPQHF

j_gene: TRBJ2-1
v_gene: TRBV9
d_gene: TRBD2
abundance: -
CDR3nt: TGTGCCAGCAGCGTAAGGATAGCGGGGGGGCTAGGCAATGAGCAGTTCTTC
CDR3aa: CASSVRIAGGLGNEQFF

j_gene: TRBJ2-3
v_gene: TRBV12-3/TRBV12-4
d_gene: TRBD1
abundance: few
CDR3nt: TGTGCCAGCAGTTTTACGACAGGGGGCACAGATACGCAGTATTTT
CDR3aa: CASSFTTGGTDTQYF

j_gene: TRBJ2-7
v_gene: TRBV18
d_gene: TRBD1
abundance: -
CDR3nt: TGTGCCAGCTCAGGGGACAGGGGGCACGAGCAGTACTTC
CDR3aa: CASSGDRGHEQYF

j_gene: TRBJ2-1
v_gene: TRBV5-1
d_gene: -
abundance: -
CDR3nt: TGCGCCAGCAGTCCCTCGGCCAGATTTACCTACAATGAGCAGTTCTTC
CDR3aa: CASSPSARFTYNEQFF

j_gene: TRBJ1-2
v_gene: TRBV6-5
d_gene: -
abundance: few
CDR3nt: TGTGCCAGCAGTTACGCTTCACGCTATGGCTACACCTTC
CDR3aa: CASSYASRYGYTF

j_gene: TRBJ2-7
v_gene: TRBV29-1
d_gene: TRBD1
abundance: -
CDR3nt: TGCAGCGTTGAAGCCTGGGACAGACACAATGAGCAGTACTTC
CDR3aa: CSVEAWDRHNEQYF

j_gene: TRBJ2-7
v_gene: TRBV12-3/TRBV12-4
d_gene: TRBD2
abundance: -
CDR3nt: TGTGCCAGCAACCTAGCGGGGGGGCGGAATGAGCAGTACTTC
CDR3aa: CASNLAGGRNEQYF

j_gene: TRBJ2-5
v_gene: TRBV7-2
d_gene: -
abundance: few
CDR3nt: TGTGCCAGCAGCCCGTCGGTGACCCAGTACTTC
CDR3aa: CASSPSVTQYF

j_gene: TRBJ2-1
v_gene: TRBV6-2/TRBV6-3
d_gene: -
abundance: -
CDR3nt: TGTGCCAGCAGTCCCCCAGGCAGGGGCGACTACAATGAGCAGTTCTTC
CDR3aa: CASSPPGRGDYNEQFF

j_gene: TRBJ2-3
v_gene: TRBV12-3/TRBV12-4
d_gene: -
abundance: few
CDR3nt: TGTGCCAGCAGTTTCCGGAGGACTAGCACAGATACGCAGTATTTT
CDR3aa: CASSFRRTSTDTQYF

j_gene: TRBJ1-2
v_gene: TRBV27
d_gene: -
abundance: -
CDR3nt: TGTGCCAGCAGTTTAGCCGGGGACATCTATGGCTACACCTTC
CDR3aa: CASSLAGDIYGYTF

j_gene: TRBJ1-1
v_gene: TRBV7-9
d_gene: -
abundance: -
CDR3nt: TGTGCCAGCAGCCTCGACACATTGGGTTTGAGCATCACTGAAGCTTTCTTT
CDR3aa: CASSLDTLGLSITEAFF

j_gene: TRBJ2-7
v_gene: TRBV6-5
d_gene: TRBD1
abundance: few
CDR3nt: TGTGCCAGCAGAGTGACAGGGGAAGAGGTGGGATGCGAGCAGTACTTC
CDR3aa: CASRVTGEEVGCEQYF

j_gene: TRBJ2-5
v_gene: TRBV7-2
d_gene: -
abundance: many
CDR3nt: TGTGCCAGCAGCTTCCGTCGCAAAGAGACCCAGTACTTC
CDR3aa: CASSFRRKETQYF

j_gene: TRBJ2-5
v_gene: TRBV28
d_gene: -
abundance: -
CDR3nt: TGTGCCAACAGTTATTCAGGAGAAGAGACCCAGTACTTC
CDR3aa: CANSYSGEETQYF

j_gene: TRBJ1-2
v_gene: TRBV18
d_gene: -
abundance: once
CDR3nt: TGTGCCAGCTCACCAGAGAGTCGGGGTCCCTATGGCTACACCTTC
CDR3aa: CASSPESRGPYGYTF

j_gene: TRBJ2-5
v_gene: TRBV6-1
d_gene: TRBD1
abundance: -
CDR3nt: TGTGCCAGCAGTGGGGGGCGACAGGGTTTAGTTGAGACCCAGTACTTC
CDR3aa: CASSGGRQGLVETQYF

j_gene: TRBJ1-5
v_gene: TRBV30
d_gene: TRBD1
abundance: -
CDR3nt: TGTGCCTGGAGTCCAGGGGGAGATCAGCCCCAGCATTTT
CDR3aa: CAWSPGGDQPQHF

j_gene: TRBJ2-7
v_gene: TRBV10-3
d_gene: -
abundance: -
CDR3nt: TGTGCCATCAGTGAGGGGCCAACCTACGAGCAGTACTTC
CDR3aa: CAISEGPTYEQYF

j_gene: TRBJ2-1
v_gene: TRBV7-2
d_gene: -
abundance: few
CDR3nt: TGTGCCAGCAGCTTTTACGGGGGCAATGAGCAGTTCTTC
CDR3aa: CASSFYGGNEQFF

j_gene: TRBJ2-3
v_gene: TRBV6-1
d_gene: -
abundance: -
CDR3nt: TGTGCCAGCAGTAGCGTACTCCAAGACGGGAGGGGGCATGCAGATACGCAGTATTTT
CDR3aa: CASSSVLQDGRGHADTQYF

j_gene: TRBJ2-2
v_gene: TRBV30
d_gene: -
abundance: few
CDR3nt: TGTGCCTGGAGTGTCTCCCACACCGGGGAGCTGTTTTTT
CDR3aa: CAWSVSHTGELFF

j_gene: TRBJ2-1
v_gene: TRBV4-1
d_gene: -
abundance: -
CDR3nt: TGCGCCAGCAGCCAGCTCGACTATGAGCAGTTCTTC
CDR3aa: CASSQLDYEQFF

j_gene: TRBJ2-3
v_gene: TRBV7-2
d_gene: -
abundance: -
CDR3nt: TGTGCCAGCAGCACCGCACGAACCAGAGATACGCAGTATTTT
CDR3aa: CASSTARTRDTQYF

j_gene: TRBJ2-1
v_gene: TRBV20-1
d_gene: TRBD2
abundance: once
CDR3nt: TGCAGTGCTCTTTCGGGACTAGCGGGCTCCTACAATGAGCAGTTCTTC
CDR3aa: CSALSGLAGSYNEQFF

j_gene: TRBJ1-6
v_gene: TRBV4-1
d_gene: TRBD1
abundance: -
CDR3nt: TGCGCCAGCAGCCAAGATCAAGACAGGGGCGGTTCACCCCTCCACTTT
CDR3aa: CASSQDQDRGGSPLHF

j_gene: TRBJ1-2
v_gene: TRBV6-6
d_gene: -
abundance: few
CDR3nt: TGTGCCAGCAGGACATACTATGGCTACACCTTC
CDR3aa: CASRTYYGYTF

j_gene: TRBJ2-7
v_gene: TRBV20-1
d_gene: TRBD2
abundance: -
CDR3nt: TGCAGTGCTAGTACATTATGGGAGGGCCGTTCTTCCTACGAGCAGTACTTC
CDR3aa: CSASTLWEGRSSYEQYF

j_gene: TRBJ2-2
v_gene: TRBV28
d_gene: -
abundance: -
CDR3nt: TGTGCCAGCAGCCCACACAGGTTAACGAACACCGGGGAGCTGTTTTTT
CDR3aa: CASSPHRLTNTGELFF

j_gene: TRBJ2-5
v_gene: TRBV7-6
d_gene: -
abundance: -
CDR3nt: TGTGCCAGCAGCGACCTCCAGGGGATCCAAGAGACCCAGTACTTC
CDR3aa: CASSDLQGIQETQYF

j_gene: TRBJ2-1
v_gene: TRBV2
d_gene: -
abundance: -
CDR3nt: TGTGCCAGAAGGACGGATTCCTACAATGAGCAGTTCTTC
CDR3aa: CARRTDSYNEQFF

j_gene: TRBJ2-7
v_gene: TRBV7-2
d_gene: -
abundance: few
CDR3nt: TGTGCCAGCAGCCCAAGGGTTTACCGGGGAACAACCTACGAGCAGTACTTC
CDR3aa: CASSPRVYRGTTYEQYF

j_gene: TRBJ2-5
v_gene: TRBV4-2
d_gene: -
abundance: -
CDR3nt: TGTGCCAGCAGCCAAGTTACGGCTGAGACCGGAGAGACCCAGTACTTC
CDR3aa: CASSQVTAETGETQYF

j_gene: TRBJ1-5
v_gene: TRBV20-1
d_gene: -
abundance: -
CDR3nt: TGCAGTGCCTCGCGACCTATCGGGGGAAGCAGTCAGCCCCAGCATTTT
CDR3aa: CSASRPIGGSSQPQHF

j_gene: TRBJ1-1
v_gene: TRBV7-3
d_gene: -
abundance: -
CDR3nt: TGTGCCAGCAGCTTAACAACAGGGTCCGAAGCTTTCTTT
CDR3aa: CASSLTTGSEAFF

j_gene: TRBJ1-2
v_gene: TRBV7-2
d_gene: -
abundance: few
CDR3nt: TGTGCCAGCAGCTTAGAAGGGTTCAACTATGGCTACACCTTC
CDR3aa: CASSLEGFNYGYTF

j_gene: TRBJ2-6
v_gene: TRBV10-1
d_gene: -
abundance: few
CDR3nt: TGCGCCAGCAGTGGCGGGCGTGGGGCCAACGTCCTGACTTTC
CDR3aa: CASSGGRGANVLTF

j_gene: TRBJ2-1
v_gene: TRBV6-1
d_gene: TRBD2
abundance: few
CDR3nt: TGTGCCAGCAGTGAGACTAGCGGGGGCACCTACAATGAGCAGTTCTTC
CDR3aa: CASSETSGGTYNEQFF

j_gene: TRBJ2-7
v_gene: TRBV6-2/TRBV6-3
d_gene: -
abundance: -
CDR3nt: TGTGCCAGCAGTTACGCCACAGGAGCACTCTACGAGCAGTACTTC
CDR3aa: CASSYATGALYEQYF

j_gene: TRBJ2-1
v_gene: TRBV11-3
d_gene: -
abundance: -
CDR3nt: TGTGCCAGCAGCTTAGGGGAAGCCGGGACAACCCGCCTTCCCTCCTACAATGAGCAGTTCTTC
CDR3aa: CASSLGEAGTTRLPSYNEQFF

j_gene: TRBJ2-7
v_gene: TRBV12-3/TRBV12-4
d_gene: -
abundance: -
CDR3nt: TGTGCCAACAGTTTAGAACAGCGATACGAGCAGTACTTC
CDR3aa: CANSLEQRYEQYF

j_gene: TRBJ2-3
v_gene: TRBV12-3/TRBV12-4
d_gene: -
abundance: few
CDR3nt: TGTGCCAGCAGTTTCCCCTTAGCGGATACGCAGTATTTT
CDR3aa: CASSFPLADTQYF

j_gene: TRBJ1-6
v_gene: TRBV20-1
d_gene: -
abundance: few
CDR3nt: TGCAGTGCTAGATCAGGGGATTCACCCCTCCACTTT
CDR3aa: CSARSGDSPLHF